This T cell receptor beta chain was found in a study of patients and donors after allogeneic stem cell transplantation (dated by TCRdb to 2018 to 2020). Libraries were made using RT-PCR. Sequencing instrument: NextSeq 550. Clones were called with MiXCR by TCRdb after fastp trimmed the public reads at Q25, and only in-frame beta chains were retained. For every CDR3 protein sequence, its rows merge into one entry that carries the most common genes and DNA. The sample data list hundreds of thousands of distinct CDR3 sequences, and 16% of these were observed just once. Together, the top ten hold over 6% of the sample. The CDR3 runs 15 amino acids, cysteine and phenylalanine included. CDR3 DNA only is kept here, 45 bases in frame from base 1. The junction carries 18 bases between V and J, which are trimmed by 5 bases and 7 bases respectively. The CDR1 and CDR2 encoded by the germline V gene (reference sequence) are SEHNR and FQNEAQ.

This clonotype has a handful of counts. There is no known antigen for this receptor. Base quality data are lacking; no much larger clone is found one base away. The rearranged segments are TRBV7-9 and TRBJ2-4; the D gene is possibly TRBD2, with 5 bases matching. The clonotype originates from a human donor who was either an allogeneic HSCT recipient or a stem cell or donor lymphocyte infusion donor (not recorded which). It is not recorded whose cells these are; they may come from a transplant donor. Sample: blood, either unsorted or a sorted T cell fraction (not recorded which). The CDR3 is CASSPEERRYNIQYF. At the DNA level, the sequence is TGTGCCAGCAGCCCCGAGGAGCGGCGCTACAACATTCAGTACTTC.